Below are 2 T cell receptor beta chains sequenced from a single sample in a study of post-analysis software for immune sequencing data. General study points: Higher frequency in patients than in controls was seen for roughly five TRBV segments, with TRBV5-6, TRBV5-1 and TRBV20-1 among them.

Antigens of these TCRs are unknown. Tagging with unique molecular identifiers was a feature of the TCR beta cDNA libraries. TCRdb itself ran the PCR reads through MiXCR, one entry per CDR3 protein. The sample lists around 260,000 distinct CDR3 sequences, 36% occurring once. Sequencing was done on a sample of blood. These receptors came from a girl aged 5 to 17 with multiple sclerosis.

To note about this clonotype: This may arise from a read error, as a much more abundant clone is one base away. The chain links TRBV27 to TRBJ2-1; TRBD1 matches 10 bases. J gave up 7 bases and V 6 bases, and 6 bases lay outside the gene matches. This CDR3 is built from 14 residues. Germline CDR1 is MNHEY and CDR2 is SMNVEV (reference sequence). DNA of the CDR3: TGTGCCAGCAGCCCGACAGGGGGCGTGAATGAGCAGTTCTTC. Amino acids: CASSPTGGVNEQFF.

The V gene is TRBV19, the J gene TRBJ1-1, with D unresolved. V was cut by 5 bases and J by 0 bases, with 10 bases left in between. This CDR3 contains 14 residues. Germline-derived CDR1 and CDR2 are LNHDA and SQIVND (reference sequence). The CDR3 DNA reads TGTGCCAGTAGTCGGACGTCCATGAACACTGAAGCTTTCTTT. Translating gives CASSRTSMNTEAFF.